A selection of T cell receptor beta chains follows, all from one sample in a study of blood T cell repertoires in COVID-19. TCRdb's table, derived via immunoSEQ multiplex PCR, lists solely in-frame clones and lacks some. The sample lists 250,000 to 350,000 clones, 65% to 85% occurring once. Sequenced: peripheral blood. These receptors were taken from a human donor with COVID-19, enrolled during active disease. The donor label of this sample is uncertain. Each CDR3 is given with its conserved first and last residue. D genes are given only for firm matches. Clone size, where shown, is once, few, many, or a class for clones that have expanded.

clone_size	d_call	j_call	v_call	cdr3_aa	cdr3_nt
-	TRBD2	TRBJ2-2	TRBV24-1	CATSEPASGTGELFF	TGTGCCACCAGTGAACCTGCTAGCGGCACCGGGGAGCTGTTTTTT
once	TRBD1	TRBJ2-6	TRBV7-9	CASSNRDRLPSGANVLTF	TGTGCCAGCAGCAACCGGGACAGGCTACCCTCTGGGGCCAACGTCCTGACTTTC
-	TRBD2	TRBJ2-7	TRBV19	CASSNPGTSGSYEQYF	TGTGCCAGTAGTAATCCCGGGACTAGCGGCTCCTACGAGCAGTACTTC
-	-	TRBJ2-2	TRBV9	CASSVGISPNTGELFF	TGTGCCAGCAGCGTAGGGATTAGCCCGAACACCGGGGAGCTGTTTTTT
-	TRBD1	TRBJ2-3	TRBV6-1	CASSEGRGRPDTQYF	TGTGCCAGCAGTGAAGGCAGGGGGAGACCAGATACGCAGTATTTT
-	-	TRBJ1-3	TRBV15	CATSRDGNSGNTIYF	TGTGCCACCAGCAGAGACGGGAACTCTGGAAACACCATATATTTT
-	-	TRBJ1-5	TRBV18	CASSGTPGVYSNQPQHF	TGTGCCAGCTCCGGGACTCCTGGGGTTTATAGCAATCAGCCCCAGCATTTT
-	TRBD1	TRBJ1-2	TRBV5-1	CASSRGEWTGQGGYTF	TGCGCCAGCAGCCGAGGGGAATGGACAGGGCAGGGTGGCTACACCTTC
-	-	TRBJ2-7	TRBV4-2	CASSHLQGDSEQYF	TGTGCCAGCAGCCATCTACAAGGCGACAGCGAGCAGTACTTC
-	TRBD2	TRBJ2-3	TRBV27	CASSSPPPGLAGEWDTQYF	TGTGCCAGCAGTTCTCCCCCACCCGGACTAGCGGGAGAATGGGATACGCAGTATTTT
-	TRBD1	TRBJ2-7	TRBV7-2	CASSSWTGEANEQYF	TGTGCCAGCAGCTCCTGGACAGGGGAAGCGAACGAGCAGTACTTC
-	TRBD1	TRBJ2-7	TRBV19	CASRHGTGGAYEQYF	TGTGCCAGTAGACACGGGACAGGGGGCGCCTACGAGCAGTACTTC
-	-	TRBJ2-1	TRBV7-9	CASTRSLTYNEQFF	TGTGCCAGCACACGATCCCTAACCTACAATGAGCAGTTCTTC
-	TRBD1	TRBJ2-5	TRBV6-5	CASSYPGQGAETQYF	TGTGCCAGCAGTTACCCGGGACAGGGAGCAGAGACCCAGTACTTC
-	TRBD2	TRBJ2-7	TRBV11-2	CASSLSTSGPYEQYF	TGTGCCAGCAGCTTGTCGACTAGCGGACCCTACGAGCAGTACTTC
-	-	TRBJ1-1	TRBV29-1	CSVEDRVYHTEAFF	TGCAGCGTTGAAGATCGGGTCTACCACACTGAAGCTTTCTTT
few	TRBD1	TRBJ2-7	TRBV7-9	CASSPAGGTSYEQYF	TGTGCCAGCAGCCCAGCAGGGGGCACCTCCTACGAGCAGTACTTC
-	-	TRBJ1-1	TRBV19	CASRPFYETEAFF	TGTGCCAGTAGGCCATTCTATGAAACTGAAGCTTTCTTT
few	-	TRBJ1-6	TRBV7-8	CASNPGGPRNNSPLHF	TGTGCCAGCAACCCGGGGGGGCCAAGAAATAATTCACCCCTCCACTTT
-	TRBD2	TRBJ2-3	TRBV3-1/TRBV3-2	CASSQDRGGAPTDTQYF	TGTGCCAGCAGCCAAGATCGGGGGGGGGCCCCCACAGATACGCAGTATTTT
few	-	TRBJ2-5	TRBV7-9	CASSPGDLAETQYF	TGTGCCAGCAGCCCCGGAGATTTGGCGGAGACCCAGTACTTC
-	TRBD1	TRBJ1-4	TRBV5-1	CASSSQQGAGEKLFF	TGCGCCAGCAGCTCCCAACAGGGGGCAGGAGAAAAACTGTTTTTT
-	TRBD2	TRBJ2-1	TRBV18	CASSLAGGRVEQFF	TGTGCCAGCTCACTAGCGGGAGGGCGAGTTGAGCAGTTCTTC
-	-	TRBJ1-1	TRBV14	CASSQDRNTEAFF	TGTGCCAGCAGCCAAGACAGGAACACTGAAGCTTTCTTT
-	TRBD1	TRBJ1-2	TRBV6-6	CASSHDRAEGYGYTF	TGTGCCAGCAGTCACGACAGGGCGGAGGGCTATGGCTACACCTTC
few	-	TRBJ1-5	TRBV3-1/TRBV3-2	CASSPGRLEEPQHF	TGTGCCAGCAGCCCCGGCAGGCTGGAAGAGCCCCAGCATTTT
-	-	TRBJ2-2	TRBV7-3	CASSLLGQGNTGELFF	TGTGCCAGCAGCCTTTTGGGGCAGGGGAACACCGGGGAGCTGTTTTTT
few	-	TRBJ1-1	TRBV11-2	CASSSRRSPRTEAFF	TGTGCCAGCAGCTCCCGGCGGTCCCCCCGGACTGAAGCTTTCTTT
-	TRBD2	TRBJ2-1	TRBV29-1	CSVGRLAGSYNEQFF	TGCAGCGTTGGAAGACTAGCGGGAAGCTACAATGAGCAGTTCTTC
once	TRBD2	TRBJ2-7	TRBV30	CAWSAGGGYEQYF	TGTGCCTGGAGTGCGGGAGGAGGCTACGAGCAGTACTTC
-	-	TRBJ2-5	TRBV19	CASSSPGGARGTQYF	TGTGCCAGTAGCTCTCCTGGGGGGGCTAGGGGGACCCAGTACTTC
-	TRBD2	TRBJ2-5	TRBV28	CASALGTSGSGPGEETQYF	TGTGCCAGCGCCTTAGGGACTAGCGGGAGCGGGCCCGGGGAAGAGACCCAGTACTTC
-	-	TRBJ2-7	TRBV12-3/TRBV12-4	CASSLARSYEQYF	TGTGCCAGCAGCCTAGCGAGATCCTACGAGCAGTACTTC
-	-	TRBJ1-1	TRBV18	CASSPIKTATNTEAFF	TGTGCCAGCTCACCTATTAAGACAGCCACGAACACTGAAGCTTTCTTT
once	TRBD1	TRBJ1-1	TRBV5-1	CASSGGVTGQVGTEAFF	TGCGCCAGCAGCGGAGGAGTAACGGGACAGGTGGGCACTGAAGCTTTCTTT
-	-	TRBJ2-7	TRBV2	CASSTGGGPYEQYF	TGTGCCAGCAGTACCGGAGGGGGCCCGTACGAGCAGTACTTC
-	-	TRBJ1-2	TRBV18	CASSPPAQGRLIGYTF	TGTGCCAGCTCACCGCCGGCACAGGGTCGATTGATAGGCTACACCTTC
-	-	TRBJ2-2	TRBV7-8	CASSLILGEVTGELFF	TGTGCCAGCAGCTTAATTCTAGGGGAGGTGACCGGGGAGCTGTTTTTT
few	TRBD1	TRBJ1-6	TRBV6-6	CASSYGPGQGASPLHF	TGTGCCAGCAGTTACGGTCCGGGACAGGGGGCTTCACCCCTCCACTTT
-	TRBD2	TRBJ2-7	TRBV7-2	CASSLGLAGGEQYF	TGTGCCAGCAGCTTAGGCCTAGCGGGAGGCGAGCAGTACTTC
-	-	TRBJ1-2	TRBV7-8	CASSLGLNYGYTF	TGTGCCAGCAGCTTAGGACTTAACTATGGCTACACCTTC
-	-	TRBJ2-3	TRBV7-2	CASSWGGGTDTQYF	TGTGCCAGCAGCTGGGGAGGAGGCACAGATACGCAGTATTTT
-	-	TRBJ1-2	TRBV30	CAWSVSANYGYTF	TGTGCCTGGAGTGTCAGTGCTAACTATGGCTACACCTTC
-	TRBD2	TRBJ2-5	TRBV5-4	CASSLDSGRPQTQYF	TGTGCCAGCAGCTTGGATAGCGGGAGGCCACAGACCCAGTACTTC
-	-	TRBJ2-2	TRBV24-1	CATSDIGLAGELFF	TGTGCCACCAGTGATATAGGACTGGCCGGGGAGCTGTTTTTT
-	-	TRBJ1-5	TRBV4-3	CASSQGEGRWPQHF	TGCGCCAGCAGCCAAGGGGAGGGAAGGTGGCCCCAGCATTTT
-	-	TRBJ1-1	TRBV7-7	CASSLSENTEAFF	TGTGCTAGCAGCTTATCAGAGAACACTGAAGCTTTCTTT